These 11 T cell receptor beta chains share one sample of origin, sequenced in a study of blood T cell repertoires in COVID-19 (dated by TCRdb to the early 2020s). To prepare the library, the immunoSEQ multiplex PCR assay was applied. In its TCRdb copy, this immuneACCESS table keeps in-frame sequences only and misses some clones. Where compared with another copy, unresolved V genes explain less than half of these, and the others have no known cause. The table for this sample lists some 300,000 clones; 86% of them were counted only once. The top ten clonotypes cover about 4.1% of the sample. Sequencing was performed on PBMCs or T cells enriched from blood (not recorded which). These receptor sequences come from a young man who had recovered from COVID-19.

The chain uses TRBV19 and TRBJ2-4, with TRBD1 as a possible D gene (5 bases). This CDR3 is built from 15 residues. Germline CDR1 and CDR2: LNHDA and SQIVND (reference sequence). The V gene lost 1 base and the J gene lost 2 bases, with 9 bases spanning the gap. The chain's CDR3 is CASSIGGLSKNIQYF. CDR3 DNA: TGTGCCAGTAGTATAGGGGGCCTATCCAAAAACATTCAGTACTTC.

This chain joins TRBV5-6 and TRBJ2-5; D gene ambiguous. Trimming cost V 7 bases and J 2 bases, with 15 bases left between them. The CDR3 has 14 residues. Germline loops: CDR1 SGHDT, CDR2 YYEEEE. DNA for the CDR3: TGTGCCAGCTCTTACCCGGGTCGGCAAGAGACCCAGTACTTC. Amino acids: CASSYPGRQETQYF.

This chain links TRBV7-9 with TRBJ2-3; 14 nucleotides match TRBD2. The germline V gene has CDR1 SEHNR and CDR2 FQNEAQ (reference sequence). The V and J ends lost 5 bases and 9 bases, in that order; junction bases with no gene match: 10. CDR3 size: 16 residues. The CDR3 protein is CASSRRLAGGPKTQYF. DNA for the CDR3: TGTGCCAGCAGCCGCCGACTAGCGGGGGGGCCGAAGACGCAGTATTTT.

DNA of the CDR3: TGTGCCAGCTCCCCCACACGGGGTGAAGCTTTCTTT. Its translation is CASSPTRGEAFF. This sequence joins TRBV18 and TRBJ1-1; D is undetermined. This CDR3 region has 12 residues. V lost 6 bases to trimming and J lost 7 bases, with 12 bases between them. CDR1 is KGHSH, CDR2 LQKENI, per germline.

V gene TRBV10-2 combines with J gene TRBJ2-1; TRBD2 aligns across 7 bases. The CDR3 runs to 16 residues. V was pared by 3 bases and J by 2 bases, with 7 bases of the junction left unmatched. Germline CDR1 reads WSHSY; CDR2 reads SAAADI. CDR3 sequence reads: CASSEAGTIPYNEQFF. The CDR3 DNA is TGCGCCAGCAGTGAAGCCGGGACTATCCCCTACAATGAGCAGTTCTTC.

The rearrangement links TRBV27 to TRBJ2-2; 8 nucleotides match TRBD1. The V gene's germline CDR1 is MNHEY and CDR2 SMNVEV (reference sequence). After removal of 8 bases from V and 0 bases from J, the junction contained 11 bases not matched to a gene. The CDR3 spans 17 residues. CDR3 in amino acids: CASGPGTGHTNTGELFF. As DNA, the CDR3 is TGTGCCAGCGGGCCAGGGACAGGACACACGAACACCGGGGAGCTGTTTTTT.

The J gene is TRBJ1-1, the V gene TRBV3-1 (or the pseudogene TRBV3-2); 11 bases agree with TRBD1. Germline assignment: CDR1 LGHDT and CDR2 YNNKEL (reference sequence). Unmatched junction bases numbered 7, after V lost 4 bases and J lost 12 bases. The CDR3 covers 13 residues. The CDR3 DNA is TGTGCCAGCAGCCTAGGACAGGGGGCGAGGACTTTCTTT. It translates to CASSLGQGARTFF.

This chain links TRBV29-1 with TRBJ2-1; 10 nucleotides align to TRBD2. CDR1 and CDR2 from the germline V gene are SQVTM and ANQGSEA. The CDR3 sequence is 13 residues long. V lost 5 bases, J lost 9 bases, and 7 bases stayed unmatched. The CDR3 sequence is CSVSSGGAIEQFF. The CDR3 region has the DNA TGCAGCGTTTCAAGCGGGGGGGCCATTGAGCAGTTCTTC.

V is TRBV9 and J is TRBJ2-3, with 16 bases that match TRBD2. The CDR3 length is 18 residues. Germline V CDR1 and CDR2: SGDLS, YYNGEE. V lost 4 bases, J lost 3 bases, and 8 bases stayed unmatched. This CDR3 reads CASSPPGLAGGGTDTQYF. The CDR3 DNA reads TGTGCCAGCAGCCCGCCGGGACTAGCGGGAGGGGGTACAGATACGCAGTATTTT.

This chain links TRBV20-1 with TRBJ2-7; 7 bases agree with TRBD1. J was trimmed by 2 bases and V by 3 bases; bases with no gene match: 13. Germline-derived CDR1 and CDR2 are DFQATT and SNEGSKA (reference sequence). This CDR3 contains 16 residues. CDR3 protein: CSASSTFRDRAYEQYF. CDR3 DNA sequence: TGCAGTGCTAGTTCTACCTTTAGAGACAGGGCCTACGAGCAGTACTTC.

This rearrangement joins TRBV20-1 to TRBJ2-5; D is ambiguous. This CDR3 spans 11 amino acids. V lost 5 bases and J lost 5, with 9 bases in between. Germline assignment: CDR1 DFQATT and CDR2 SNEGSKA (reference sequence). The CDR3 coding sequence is TGCAGTGCTGTGAGGCGGGAGACCCAGTACTTC. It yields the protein CSAVRRETQYF.